This T cell receptor beta chain was sequenced in a study of control samples from healthy donors and cancer patients. This clone appeared a few times. Trimming stripped 5 bases from V and 4 bases from J, with 14 bases between. The V gene's germline CDR1 is MNHEY and CDR2 SMNVEV (reference sequence). This CDR3 is 14 amino acids long. Assay used: immunoSEQ multiplex PCR; TCRdb lists only in-frame clones, some missing. The repertoire consists of under 50,000 clones, with over 75% occurring once and the leading ten covering about a tenth. The clonotype was recovered from a woman aged 55 to 70 with lung cancer. The rearrangement links TRBV27 to TRBJ1-1, with a tentative D call TRBD1 (6 bases). The specimen sequenced was PBMCs. Here the CDR3 DNA reads TGTGCCAGCAGTGTCAACAGGGATGCCACTGAAGCTTTCTTT. Amino acid sequence: CASSVNRDATEAFF.